The 13 T cell receptor beta chains given below trace back to one sample, sequenced in a study of beta chain features in type 1 diabetes. Their target antigens are unknown. Study-wide results and caveats: There was a moderate but significant shortening of TCRB CDR3s in all four CD4+ subsets of Type 1 diabetes patients.

Every isolated RNA sample was fully reverse transcribed, so sequencing captured expressed TCRB transcripts. Assay: immunoSEQ multiplex PCR; the TCRdb copy retains only in-frame clones and omits some. The sample has some 140,000 clones; 7.5% to 9.5% are singletons. The specimen sequenced was central memory CD4+ T cells from blood. Receptors originate from a man aged 25 to 45 with type 1 diabetes.

The J gene is TRBJ2-7, the V gene TRBV2, with TRBD2 as a possible D gene (6 bases). Deletions cut 4 bases from V and 1 base from J, with 14 bases between. CDR1 SNHLY and CDR2 FYNNEI come from the germline V gene. The CDR3 runs 15 residues. CDR3 residues: CASSGTGTASYEQYF. CDR3 DNA: TGTGCCAGCAGTGGCACCGGGACTGCGTCCTACGAGCAGTACTTC.

This clone has a handful of counts. Its ends do not fully match the called genes, so a read error is possible. The V call is TRBV7-7, the J call TRBJ2-5; D gene unclear. This CDR3 comprises 12 residues. Germline V gene lookup returns CDR1 SSHAT and CDR2 FNYEAQ (reference sequence). The CDR3 nucleotides are TGTGCTAGCAGCCCCCTCCAAGAGACCCAGTACTTC. Residues: CASSPLQETQYF.

This clone was counted only a few times. DNA of the CDR3: TGTGCCAGCAGCTTAGGCCAGAACAATGAGCAGTTCTTC. Protein: CASSLGQNNEQFF. This chain connects TRBV11-3 to TRBJ2-1; D not resolved. The V gene lost 1 base and the J gene lost 5 bases, with 6 bases spanning the gap. Germline lookup yields CDR1 SGHNT and CDR2 YENEEA. The CDR3 covers 13 residues.

V is TRBV28 and J is TRBJ2-2, with D perhaps matching TRBD1 (5 bases). V was clipped by 5 bases and J by 1 base, with 17 bases between them. Germline assignment: CDR1 MDHEN and CDR2 SYDVKM. This CDR3 is built from 17 residues. CDR3 amino acids: CASSSQQGVMNTGELFF. The CDR3 bases are TGTGCCAGCAGTAGTCAACAAGGGGTAATGAACACCGGGGAGCTGTTTTTT.

This clone showed up just a few times. The V gene is TRBV7-8, the J gene TRBJ1-2; 9 bases match TRBD1. V was clipped by 4 bases and J by 5 bases; unmatched bases: 8. The germline CDR1 and CDR2 sequences are SGHVS and FQNEAQ. The CDR3 totals 15 residues. CDR3 loop: CASSSGAGQGYGYTF. CDR3 in DNA: TGTGCCAGCAGCTCTGGGGCCGGACAGGGGTATGGCTACACCTTC.

This clone was detected only a few times. V usage is TRBV29-1 and J usage is TRBJ2-3, with TRBD1 matching over 7 bases. Germline V gene lookup returns CDR1 SQVTM and CDR2 ANQGSEA. The V gene end was trimmed by 6 bases and the J gene end by 6 bases; junction bases not matched to a gene: 12. CDR3 length equals 14 residues. The CDR3 reads CSVFPGGPRDTQYF. In DNA form, the CDR3 reads TGCAGCGTCTTTCCAGGGGGTCCGAGGGATACGCAGTATTTT.

The rearrangement links TRBV29-1 to TRBJ2-7; 8 bases are shared with TRBD1. J was trimmed by 5 bases and V by 4 bases; bases with no gene match: 7. The CDR3 runs to 13 residues. Germline lookup yields CDR1 SQVTM and CDR2 ANQGSEA. The CDR3 here is CSVGGQGLNEQYF. In DNA form, the CDR3 reads TGCAGCGTTGGAGGACAGGGATTGAACGAGCAGTACTTC.

This clone appeared a few times. The chain is built from TRBV11-2 and TRBJ2-7, with a tentative D call TRBD2 (6 bases). The CDR3 loop spans 14 amino acids. Germline CDR1 reads SGHAT; CDR2 reads FQNNGV. Trimming removed 4 bases from V and 3 bases from J, with 13 bases in between. CDR3 nucleotide sequence: TGTGCCAGCAGCTCCTGGAACGGGGGCTACGAGCAGTACTTC. The encoded protein is CASSSWNGGYEQYF.

This clone has a handful of counts. The chain employs TRBV27 and TRBJ1-1; possible D gene TRBD1, 6 bases. Per germline, CDR1 MNHEY and CDR2 SMNVEV (reference sequence). The CDR3 is 15 residues long. Trimming removed 2 bases from V and 3 bases from J, with 13 bases in between. The CDR3 bases are TGTGCCAGCAGTTTAGGAACAGGGTGGGACACTGAAGCTTTCTTT. Translation: CASSLGTGWDTEAFF.

Here the CDR3 DNA reads TGTGCCAGCAGCTTCGGCGGGACAGGGCAATACGAGCAGTACTTC. This codes for CASSFGGTGQYEQYF. The V call is TRBV7-2, the J call TRBJ2-7; TRBD1 aligns across 9 bases. The CDR3 loop spans 15 amino acids. Trimming at V came to 3 bases and at J to 4 bases, leaving 7 bases not matched to a gene. Germline CDR1 reads SGHTA; CDR2 reads FQGNSA.

The V gene is TRBV6-5, the J gene TRBJ2-1; TRBD2 might be the D (7 bases). V shed 2 bases and J shed 8 bases, with 16 bases lying between them. In germline, CDR1 is MNHEY, CDR2 SVGAGI. The CDR3 covers 15 residues. The CDR3 nucleotides are TGTGCCAGCAGTTACGTGGGGGGGCTGTTACATGAGCAGTTCTTC. The encoded protein is CASSYVGGLLHEQFF.

The table lists this clone with a few counts. The chain is built from TRBV5-8 and TRBJ2-2; D is ambiguous. Germline V lookup: CDR1 SGHTS, CDR2 YDEGEE. This CDR3 region has 16 residues. Between the trimmed V and J ends, which lost 0 bases and 0 bases, there was a span of 9 bases. Written as DNA, the CDR3 is TGTGCCAGCAGCTTGGGCGCCTCCTCGAACACCGGGGAGCTGTTTTTT. The encoded protein is CASSLGASSNTGELFF.

The V gene is TRBV6-5, the J gene TRBJ1-5, with 7 positions matching TRBD1. Germline CDR1 and CDR2: MNHEY and SVGAGI. There are 14 residues in the CDR3. Unmatched junction bases numbered 7, after V lost 6 bases and J lost 5 bases. The CDR3 protein is CASRSTTGHQPQHF. CDR3 DNA: TGTGCCAGCAGATCGACGACAGGGCATCAGCCCCAGCATTTT.